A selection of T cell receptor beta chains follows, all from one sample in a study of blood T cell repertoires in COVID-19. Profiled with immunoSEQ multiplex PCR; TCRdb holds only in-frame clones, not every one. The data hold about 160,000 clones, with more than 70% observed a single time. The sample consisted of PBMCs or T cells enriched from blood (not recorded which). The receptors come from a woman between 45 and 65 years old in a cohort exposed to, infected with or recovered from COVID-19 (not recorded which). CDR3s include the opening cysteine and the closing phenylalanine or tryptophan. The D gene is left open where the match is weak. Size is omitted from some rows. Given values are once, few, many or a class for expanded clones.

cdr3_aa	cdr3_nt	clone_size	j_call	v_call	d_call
CASREVPAGWKLFF	TGTGCCAGCAGAGAGGTACCCGCGGGGTGGAAACTGTTTTTT	-	TRBJ1-4	TRBV28	-
CAITKAEGANVLTF	TGTGCCATCACAAAGGCGGAGGGGGCCAACGTCCTGACTTTC	-	TRBJ2-6	TRBV10-3	-
CASSDRDRGHHEKLFF	TGCGCCAGCAGCGACCGGGACAGGGGGCATCATGAAAAACTGTTTTTT	-	TRBJ1-4	TRBV5-1	TRBD1
CAGGRGGSYEQYF	TGTGCCGGAGGGCGGGGCGGCTCCTACGAGCAGTACTTC	-	TRBJ2-7	TRBV30	-
CASSQEEGQPQHF	TGCGCCAGCAGCCAAGAAGAGGGACAGCCCCAGCATTTT	-	TRBJ1-5	TRBV4-1	-
CASSQVLGQNTEAFF	TGTGCCAGCAGCCAAGTCCTAGGACAGAACACTGAAGCTTTCTTT	-	TRBJ1-1	TRBV3-1/TRBV3-2	-
CASSQDTIIGELRSNQPQHF	TGTGCCAGCAGCCAAGATACGATTATCGGGGAGTTAAGGAGCAATCAGCCCCAGCATTTT	-	TRBJ1-5	TRBV3-1/TRBV3-2	-
CASTRLQGGSPLHF	TGTGCCAGCACGAGACTACAGGGTGGTTCACCCCTCCACTTT	-	TRBJ1-6	TRBV7-9	-
CASSRQGADGYTF	TGTGCCAGCAGTCGACAGGGGGCTGATGGCTACACCTTC	-	TRBJ1-2	TRBV12-3/TRBV12-4	TRBD1
CATSPRTNTGELFF	TGTGCCACCAGCCCGCGAACGAACACCGGGGAGCTGTTTTTT	-	TRBJ2-2	TRBV15	-
CASSARDTKGGEQYF	TGTGCCAGCAGCGCCCGGGACACCAAGGGGGGGGAGCAGTACTTC	-	TRBJ2-7	TRBV9	-
CASSLGRGGLYEQYF	TGTGCCAGCAGCTTGGGGCGGGGGGGCTTGTACGAGCAGTACTTC	-	TRBJ2-7	TRBV5-4	TRBD2
CASSQDDGGSNQPQHF	TGCGCCAGCAGCCAAGATGATGGAGGTAGCAATCAGCCCCAGCATTTT	few	TRBJ1-5	TRBV4-1	-
CASSGRGTSGKSSYEQYF	TGCGCCAGCAGCGGAAGAGGGACTAGCGGGAAAAGCTCCTACGAGCAGTACTTC	-	TRBJ2-7	TRBV5-1	TRBD2
CASSFLSGKTDTQYF	TGTGCCAGCAGTTTCTTGAGCGGGAAAACAGATACGCAGTATTTT	-	TRBJ2-3	TRBV28	TRBD2
CASSPPGASAVGTDTQYF	TGTGCCAGCAGTCCCCCGGGTGCTAGCGCCGTCGGCACAGATACGCAGTATTTT	-	TRBJ2-3	TRBV28	-
CASSFPTGDTEAFF	TGTGCCAGCAGCTTCCCTACAGGGGACACTGAAGCTTTCTTT	once	TRBJ1-1	TRBV6-5	TRBD1
CASSLTAEREIGITGELFF	TGTGCCAGCAGCCTAACGGCGGAGCGGGAGATCGGTATCACCGGGGAGCTGTTTTTT	few	TRBJ2-2	TRBV7-9	TRBD2
CSVDPGGEAFF	TGCAGCGTTGATCCCGGGGGTGAAGCTTTCTTT	-	TRBJ1-1	TRBV29-1	-
CASSSLEGRTEAFF	TGTGCCAGCAGTTCGTTGGAGGGTCGAACTGAAGCTTTCTTT	once	TRBJ1-1	TRBV27	-
CASSEWASGNTGELFF	TGTGCCAGCAGTGAGTGGGCTAGCGGGAACACCGGGGAGCTGTTTTTT	few	TRBJ2-2	TRBV6-4	TRBD2
CASRAPGLADQGQFF	TGTGCCAGCAGGGCACCGGGACTAGCGGACCAGGGGCAGTTCTTC	few	TRBJ2-1	TRBV11-2	TRBD2
CASSPHTSTDTQYF	TGCGCCAGCAGCCCCCACACGAGCACAGATACGCAGTATTTT	-	TRBJ2-3	TRBV4-3	-
CASSLYARASNQPQHF	TGTGCCAGCAGTTTGTATGCCAGGGCTAGCAATCAGCCCCAGCATTTT	once	TRBJ1-5	TRBV28	-
CASSLATGNYGYTF	TGCGCCAGCAGCTTGGCGACAGGGAACTATGGCTACACCTTC	-	TRBJ1-2	TRBV5-1	TRBD1
CASSQAGTSGSLIKLNDEQFF	TGTGCCAGCAGTCAAGCCGGGACTAGCGGGTCGTTGATAAAACTCAACGATGAGCAGTTCTTC	-	TRBJ2-1	TRBV27	TRBD2
CASGAENAGELFF	TGTGCTAGCGGGGCAGAAAATGCCGGGGAGCTGTTTTTT	-	TRBJ2-2	TRBV2	TRBD2
CASRDQVVGNTEAFF	TGTGCCAGCAGAGACCAGGTTGTGGGGAACACTGAAGCTTTCTTT	-	TRBJ1-1	TRBV7-2	-
CASSPGVALWCTDTQYF	TGCGCCAGCAGTCCCGGGGTGGCACTTTGGTGCACAGATACGCAGTATTTT	once	TRBJ2-3	TRBV23-1	-
CASSQRATNEKLFF	TGTGCCAGCAGCCAGCGTGCAACTAATGAAAAACTGTTTTTT	once	TRBJ1-4	TRBV3-1/TRBV3-2	-
CASSGLTTYEQYF	TGTGCCAGCAGTGGACTTACTACCTACGAGCAGTACTTC	-	TRBJ2-7	TRBV28	-
CASSLAYQETQYF	TGCGCCAGCAGCTTGGCTTACCAAGAGACCCAGTACTTC	once	TRBJ2-5	TRBV5-1	-
CASSYNTGESPLHF	TGTGCCAGCAGTTATAATACAGGGGAATCACCCCTCCACTTT	few	TRBJ1-6	TRBV3-1/TRBV3-2	TRBD1
CASRASVADTQYF	TGTGCCAGCAGAGCGTCAGTCGCAGATACGCAGTATTTT	-	TRBJ2-3	TRBV11-3	-
CASSLFSVRGETQYF	TGTGCCAGCAGCCTATTCTCCGTGAGGGGGGAGACCCAGTACTTC	once	TRBJ2-5	TRBV6-5	-
CASSLVIGGANEQFF	TGTGCCAGCAGCTTAGTAATCGGGGGGGCAAATGAGCAGTTCTTC	once	TRBJ2-1	TRBV7-2	TRBD2
CASSPTGDLEPQHF	TGTGCCAGCAGCCCGACAGGGGATTTGGAGCCCCAGCATTTT	-	TRBJ1-5	TRBV28	TRBD1